The 24 T cell receptor beta chains presented below share a single source sample, sequenced in a study of blood T cell repertoires in COVID-19. The data were produced by immunoSEQ multiplex PCR, yet TCRdb's version contains in-frame clones alone and is incomplete. Among approximately 130,000 clones listed, roughly 86% were seen once. Source material: peripheral blood. Receptor source: a woman aged 50 to 60 who had recovered from COVID-19.

This clone appeared once. V is TRBV24-1 and J is TRBJ2-1; TRBD1 matches at 8 bases. This CDR3 region has 13 residues. CDR1 KGHDR and CDR2 SFDVKD come from the germline V gene. V was clipped by 3 bases and J by 15 bases; unmatched bases: 9. The CDR3 loop is CATSDGDRSLLFF. The DNA for the CDR3 is TGTGCCACCAGTGATGGGGACAGGTCCCTCCTGTTCTTC.

This sequence joins TRBV19 and TRBJ2-1; 12 bases align to TRBD2. Germline values: CDR1 LNHDA, CDR2 SQIVND (reference sequence). The CDR3 consists of 15 residues. Trimming at V came to 5 bases and at J to 4 bases, leaving 3 bases not matched to a gene. The CDR3 sequence is CASSPLAGGYNEQFF. CDR3 DNA: TGTGCCAGTAGTCCCCTAGCGGGGGGGTACAATGAGCAGTTCTTC.

This clone appeared a single time. This chain uses TRBV7-2 with TRBJ1-5, with 7 bases identical to TRBD1. In germline, CDR1 is SGHTA, CDR2 FQGNSA. After removal of 1 base from V and 5 bases from J, the junction contained 5 bases not matched to a gene. The CDR3 is 15 residues long. DNA of the CDR3: TGTGCCAGCAGCTTAGAACAGGGGAACGATCAGCCCCAGCATTTT. Its translation is CASSLEQGNDQPQHF.

This chain connects TRBV5-8 to TRBJ2-3; the match to TRBD1 covers 9 bases. The length of the CDR3 is 14 residues. Trimming cost V 4 bases and J 5 bases; bases outside gene matches: 5. The V gene's germline CDR1 is SGHTS and CDR2 YDEGEE. Here the CDR3 reads CASSRGQGGDTQYF. CDR3 in DNA: TGTGCCAGCAGCAGGGGACAGGGAGGAGATACGCAGTATTTT.

The rearrangement uses TRBV5-4 and TRBJ2-5, with D perhaps matching TRBD1 (5 bases). Germline CDR1 and CDR2: SGHNT and YYREEE (reference sequence). This CDR3 spans 15 amino acids. V was clipped by 4 bases and J by 0 bases, with 13 bases between them. CDR3 loop: CASSPQGPYQETQYF. CDR3 nucleotide sequence: TGTGCCAGCAGCCCTCAGGGCCCGTACCAAGAGACCCAGTACTTC.

V gene TRBV28 combines with J gene TRBJ2-1, with no clear D. V was shortened by 7 bases and J by 6 bases, with 19 bases between the two germline ends. The CDR3 sequence is 15 residues long. The germline V gene has CDR1 MDHEN and CDR2 SYDVKM. CDR3 residues: CASNPADSRGNEQFF. The DNA of the CDR3 is TGTGCCAGCAATCCCGCCGACTCCAGAGGCAATGAGCAGTTCTTC.

This clone was seen only once. The V call is TRBV27, the J call TRBJ1-6, with 10 bases fitting TRBD1. The germline V gene encodes CDR1 MNHEY and CDR2 SMNVEV (reference sequence). This CDR3 has 16 amino acids. Trimming at V came to 4 bases and at J to 8 bases, leaving 8 bases not matched to a gene. Here the CDR3 DNA reads TGTGCCAGCAGTTCGGACAGGGGGAGGAGGGATTCACCCCTCCACTTT. This encodes CASSSDRGRRDSPLHF.

In DNA form, the CDR3 reads TGTGCCAGCAGTCTGATTTCAGGGGCCCAAGAGACCCAGTACTTC. It is translated as CASSLISGAQETQYF. The chain employs TRBV27 and TRBJ2-5; TRBD1 is a possible D gene (6 bases). The CDR3 spans 15 residues. V lost 5 bases and J 1 base, leaving 14 bases between the germline ends. Germline values: CDR1 MNHEY, CDR2 SMNVEV (reference sequence).

The CDR3 protein is CATSRQGDYNEQFF. In nucleotides, the CDR3 is TGTGCCACCAGTCGTCAGGGGGACTACAATGAGCAGTTCTTC. J is TRBJ2-1 and V is TRBV24-1, with 7 bases lining up with TRBD1. The CDR3 loop spans 14 amino acids. The V and J ends lost 6 bases and 3 bases, in that order; junction bases with no gene match: 4. CDR1 is KGHDR, CDR2 SFDVKD, per germline.

CDR3 region: CAWTGITNYGYTF. CDR3 DNA sequence: TGTGCCTGGACAGGTATCACAAACTATGGCTACACCTTC. The chain is built from TRBV30 and TRBJ1-2, with no clear D. V dropped 4 bases and J dropped 2 bases, with 11 bases sitting between them. CDR3 length equals 13 residues. Per the germline V gene, CDR1 is GTSNPN and CDR2 is SVGIG (reference sequence).

V usage is TRBV5-6 and J usage is TRBJ2-4; D might be TRBD1 (5 bases). Per the germline V gene, CDR1 is SGHDT and CDR2 is YYEEEE. V was shortened by 4 bases and J by 12 bases, with 11 bases between the two germline ends. The CDR3 has 11 residues. The CDR3 sequence is CASSSGAYQYF. The CDR3 DNA follows: TGTGCCAGCAGCAGTGGGGCATATCAGTACTTC. The full variable domain, in which reference TRBV5-6 and TRBJ2-4 provide the parts outside the CDR3, is DAGVTQSPTHLIKTRGQQVTLRCSPKSGHDTVSWYQQALGQGPQFIFQYYEEEERQRGNFPDRFSGHQFPNYSSELNVNALLLGDSALYLCASSSGAYQYFGAGTRLSVL.

The genes are TRBV11-3 and TRBJ2-2, with TRBD1 as a possible D gene (6 bases). Between the trimmed V and J ends, which lost 3 bases and 1 base, there was a span of 6 bases. Germline CDR1 reads SGHNT; CDR2 reads YENEEA. The CDR3 spans 14 residues. CDR3 amino acids: CASSLGQNTGELFF. The CDR3 region has the DNA TGTGCCAGCAGCTTGGGACAGAACACCGGGGAGCTGTTTTTT.

The chain couples TRBV29-1 to TRBJ1-1, with D possibly matching TRBD1 (5 bases). The V end was cut by 2 bases, the J end by 6 bases, with 19 bases between. The CDR3 is 15 amino acids. Germline V gene sequence: CDR1 SQVTM, CDR2 ANQGSEA. Written as DNA, the CDR3 is TGCAGCGTTGAAACAGTCGTGCGGAAGACAGCTGAAGCTTTCTTT. Its protein is CSVETVVRKTAEAFF.

CDR3 region: CASSGLAVQYF. The CDR3 nucleotides read TGTGCCAGCAGCGGACTAGCGGTTCAGTACTTC. V gene TRBV28 combines with J gene TRBJ2-7, with 10 bases that match TRBD2. Germline values: CDR1 MDHEN, CDR2 SYDVKM. CDR3 length: 11 residues. V shed 6 bases and J 10 bases; nucleotides not matched to a gene: 3. Full variable domain (outside the CDR3, taken from reference TRBV28 and TRBJ2-7): DVKVTQSSRYLVKRTGEKVFLECVQDMDHENMFWYRQDPGLGLRLIYFSYDVKMKEKGDIPEGYSVSREKKERFSLILESASTNQTSMYLCASSGLAVQYFGPGTRLTVT.

As to this clone: A read error may produce the germline difference seen at one junction end. The rearrangement joins TRBV5-1 to TRBJ2-7, with TRBD1 identical over 8 bases. The CDR3 is made up of 17 amino acids. Looked up from germline, CDR1 is SGHRS and CDR2 is YFSETQ. DNA of the CDR3: TGCGCCAGCAACTTGGCCCCCCCCGGGACAGGAATCTACGAGCAGTACTTC. Its translation: CASNLAPPGTGIYEQYF.

This clone showed up just once. J is TRBJ2-2 and V is TRBV7-9; maybe TRBD2 (7 bases). Deletions cut 1 base from V and 3 bases from J, with 18 bases between. The germline gives CDR1 SEHNR, CDR2 FQNEAQ (reference sequence). CDR3 size: 18 residues. Here the CDR3 DNA reads TGTGCCAGCAGCTTAGGAGGGGGGGCTAGCGGCCACACCGGGGAGCTGTTTTTT. As protein: CASSLGGGASGHTGELFF.

The rearrangement links TRBV5-1 to TRBJ2-1, with 8 nucleotides matching TRBD2. V trimming: 3 bases; J trimming: 1 base; junction bases outside the gene matches: 12. This CDR3 is 18 amino acids long. Germline assignment: CDR1 SGHRS and CDR2 YFSETQ. The CDR3 loop is CASSSLGTGTRSYNEQFF. The CDR3 nucleotides read TGCGCCAGCAGCTCCCTGGGAACCGGGACTAGATCCTACAATGAGCAGTTCTTC. The full variable domain, completed using reference TRBV5-1 and TRBJ2-1, is KAGVTQTPRYLIKTRGQQVTLSCSPISGHRSVSWYQQTPGQGLQFLFEYFSETQRNKGNFPGRFSGRQFSNSRSEMNVSTLELGDSALYLCASSSLGTGTRSYNEQFFGPGTRLTVL.

The chain combines TRBV7-2 with TRBJ1-2; D gene ambiguous. V lost 5 bases and J 4 bases, leaving 14 bases between the germline ends. CDR3 length: 14 residues. Looked up from germline, CDR1 is SGHTA and CDR2 is FQGNSA. In DNA form, the CDR3 reads TGTGCCAGCAGCCCCTCTCGAGCGAGCTATGGCTACACCTTC. Translated: CASSPSRASYGYTF.

This sequence joins TRBV11-3 and TRBJ2-5; possible D gene TRBD2, 6 bases. CDR3 length equals 14 residues. In germline, CDR1 is SGHNT, CDR2 YENEEA. V was cut by 5 bases and J by 1 base, with 11 bases left in between. The CDR3 DNA reads as TGTGCCAGCAGCCCCGGAGGGGCCCAAGAGACCCAGTACTTC. This codes for CASSPGGAQETQYF.

A few counts support this clone. The chain has TRBV19 and TRBJ1-6; 9 bases match TRBD1. The CDR3 runs 16 residues. The V and J ends lost 5 bases and 14 bases, in that order; junction bases with no gene match: 16. In germline, CDR1 is LNHDA, CDR2 SQIVND (reference sequence). The CDR3 here is CASSASGTGTIRTLHF. The DNA for the CDR3 is TGTGCCAGTAGTGCCTCCGGGACAGGGACAATTAGGACCCTCCACTTT.

The chain is built from TRBV11-3 and TRBJ2-1; D possibly corresponds to TRBD2 (6 bases). Trimming took off 5 bases at V and 7 bases at J, with 12 bases between the two ends. Germline CDR1 reads SGHNT; CDR2 reads YENEEA. This CDR3 contains 13 residues. The CDR3 DNA reads as TGTGCCAGCAGCCTGGAGGGGTGGAATGAGCAGTTCTTC. As protein: CASSLEGWNEQFF.

The chain links TRBV6-6 to TRBJ2-2; the D is unclear. V shed 8 bases and J shed 3 bases, with 10 bases lying between them. The length of the CDR3 is 13 residues. CDR1 and CDR2 from the germline V gene are MNHNY and SVGAGI (reference sequence). The CDR3: CASPKSDTGELFF. Here the CDR3 DNA reads TGTGCCAGCCCAAAGTCGGACACCGGGGAGCTGTTTTTT.

This clone ranks as medium-sized. The rearrangement uses TRBV3-1 (or the pseudogene TRBV3-2) and TRBJ1-3; no reliable D call. V was trimmed by 0 bases and J by 3 bases, leaving 12 bases between them. The CDR3 is 16 residues long. The germline CDR1 and CDR2 sequences are LGHDT and YNNKEL (reference sequence). The CDR3 bases are TGTGCCAGCAGCCAAGATCGCTGGGAGGGTGGAAACACCATATATTTT. This translates into CASSQDRWEGGNTIYF.

This chain links TRBV7-8 with TRBJ2-7, with 7 bases lining up with TRBD1. The CDR3 runs to 15 residues. Germline CDR1 is SGHVS and CDR2 is FQNEAQ. After removal of 3 bases from V and 4 bases from J, the junction contained 9 bases not matched to a gene. The CDR3 bases are TGTGCCAGCAGCTTTTGGACAGGAGCCCCTTACGAGCAGTACTTC. Amino acid sequence: CASSFWTGAPYEQYF.